Reported below is one T cell receptor (beta chain). No antigen is known for it. The data were taken from a study of persistence of HIV-infected CD4 T cells. Looking at the study overall: Antigen stimulation activated a lower proportion of cells, more of them memory, than anti-CD3/anti-CD28 stimulation.

Trimming took 7 bases from V and 7 from J, leaving 17 bases between them. The CDR3 totals 14 residues. Germline assignment: CDR1 MDHEN and CDR2 SYDVKM. Study conclusions and caveats: TCRbeta richness was lower in CMV- and Gag-responding cells than in anti-CD3/anti-CD28-responding cells.

Anti-CD3/anti-CD28 beads served as a nonspecific positive control stimulus. Sorting of responding CD4+ T cells relied on upregulated CD40 ligand together with CD69. Plasma HIV-1 RNA stayed below 50 copies/mL for at least 4 years. Sequencing used immunoSEQ version 4 in survey mode. Each sample used up to 1 ug genomic DNA diluted to around 9.9 ng/uL. The assay was immunoSEQ multiplex PCR, and TCRdb's table has in-frame clones only and misses some. The sample consists of 40,000 to 60,000 clones, just under 90% of them appearing once. The gene calls are TRBV28 and TRBJ1-5; the D gene is possibly TRBD1 (6 bases). The sequenced sample was CD4+ T cells sorted from PBMCs after approximately 19-hour stimulation, obtained from a patient who received antiretroviral therapy. This receptor was identified in an adult woman with HIV who was CMV-seropositive. CDR3 coding DNA: TGTGCCAGCATCGTCCAGGGGCAGGGACAGCCCCAGCATTTT. It codes for CASIVQGQGQPQHF.